The T cell receptor (beta chain) under discussion was sequenced for a study of control samples from healthy donors and cancer patients. TCRdb's copy holds only in-frame clones and misses some; the assay was immunoSEQ multiplex PCR. This sample has 45,000 to 65,000 clones, with about nine tenths found just once. The germline CDR1 and CDR2 sequences are SGHAT and FQNNGV. Deletions cut 5 bases from V and 3 bases from J, with 8 bases between. This CDR3 contains 12 residues. The sample taken for sequencing was PBMCs. The sequence came from a man aged 45-65 years with head and neck cancer. The chain carries TRBV11-2 and TRBJ2-7; the D gene is possibly TRBD2 (5 bases). CDR3 amino acids: CASSAAGYEQYF. CDR3 bases: TGTGCCAGCAGCGCGGCGGGCTACGAGCAGTACTTC. Combining the CDR3 with reference TRBV11-2 and TRBJ2-7 gives the whole variable domain EAGVAQSPRYKIIEKRQSVAFWCNPISGHATLYWYQQILGQGPKLLIQFQNNGVVDDSQLPKDRFSAERLKGVDSTLKIQPAKLEDSAVYLCASSAAGYEQYFGPGTRLTVT.